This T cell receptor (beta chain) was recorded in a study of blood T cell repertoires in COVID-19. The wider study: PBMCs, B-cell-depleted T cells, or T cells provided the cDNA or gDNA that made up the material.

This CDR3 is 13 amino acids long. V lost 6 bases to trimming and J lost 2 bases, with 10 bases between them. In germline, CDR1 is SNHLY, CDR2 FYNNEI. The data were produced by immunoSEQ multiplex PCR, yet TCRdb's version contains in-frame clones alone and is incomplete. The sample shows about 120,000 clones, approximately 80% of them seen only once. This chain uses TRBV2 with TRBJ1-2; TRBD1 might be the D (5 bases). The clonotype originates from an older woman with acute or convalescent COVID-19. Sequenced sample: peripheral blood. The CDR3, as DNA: TGTGCCAGCAGGGGACTTACGAACTATGGCTACACCTTC. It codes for CASRGLTNYGYTF.